This entry is about one T cell receptor (beta chain). The data derive from a study of blood T cell repertoires in COVID-19. Germline V CDR1 and CDR2: ENHRY, SYGVKD. The CDR3 has 14 amino acids. Trimming removed 8 bases from V and 8 bases from J; junction bases left unmatched: 11. Only in-frame clones appear in the TCRdb table, and some are missing; sequencing was by immunoSEQ multiplex PCR. The profile shows more than 70,000 clones, over 70% of them singletons. The sequence was obtained from a middle-aged man with active COVID-19. The chain uses TRBV10-3 and TRBJ1-5; TRBD1 aligns across 8 bases. The sequencing sample was made of peripheral blood. CDR3 bases: TGTGCCATCTGGACAGGGATGGGGTTGGAGCCCCAGCATTTT. This codes for CAIWTGMGLEPQHF.